This T cell receptor (beta chain) was found in a study of blood T cell repertoires in COVID-19. Overall study context: T cells, B-cell-depleted T cells, or PBMCs provided the cDNA or gDNA that served as material.

In the source study's methods: Amplified reference gene primers provided the basis for estimating nucleated cell counts. Profiling relied on immunoSEQ multiplex PCR, and the TCRdb table lists in-frame clones only, not all of them. V and J calls and clone size are those listed in that table; D and trimming were worked out from the DNA. The sample lists 180,000 or so clones; 75% to 90% were seen once. Germline V CDR1 and CDR2: MRHNA, SNTAGT. Trimming cost V 3 bases and J 0 bases; bases outside gene matches: 5. The CDR3 is 16 residues long. Participant age was roughly 18 to 95 years, and participants resided in fewer than 30 US areas.

This sequence originates from a man aged 40-49 years who had recovered from COVID-19. The genes are TRBV6-4 and TRBJ2-1, with 7 bases matching TRBD2. The specimen was PBMCs or T cells enriched from blood (not recorded which). DNA of the CDR3: TGTGCCAGCAGTGATACCCAGCGGGGCTCCTACAATGAGCAGTTCTTC. The encoded protein is CASSDTQRGSYNEQFF.